This is a list of T cell receptor beta chains from one sample in a study of human T cells and chemical hapten exposure. TCRdb fed the RACE reads into MiXCR, producing one record per CDR3 protein. The sample holds roughly 360,000 distinct CDR3 sequences, around 4.8% seen once. The sequences come from whole blood, collected in connection with sensitization to the hapten diphenylcyclopropenone (DPC). The receptors stem from a woman between 50 and 59 years old with alopecia areata. Some clones in this sample may be carry-over from other donors' samples. CDR3s include the opening cysteine and the closing phenylalanine or tryptophan. The D gene is left open where the match is weak. Size is omitted from some rows. Given values are once, few, many or a class for expanded clones.

d_gene	v_gene	abundance	j_gene	CDR3aa	CDR3nt
.	TRBV6-1	many	TRBJ1-5	CASSGRQGTSQPQHF	TGTGCCAGCTCTGGGCGGCAGGGTACCAGTCAGCCCCAGCATTTT
TRBD2	TRBV6-6	many	TRBJ2-7	CASSPPGLAAHEQYF	TGTGCCAGCAGTCCTCCGGGACTAGCAGCCCACGAGCAGTACTTC
TRBD1	TRBV9	.	TRBJ1-1	CASSTWTGGTEAFF	TGTGCCAGCAGCACTTGGACAGGAGGCACTGAAGCTTTCTTT
.	TRBV3-1	.	TRBJ2-5	CTSSQVGSQETQYF	TGTACCAGCAGCCAGGTGGGATCTCAAGAGACCCAGTACTTC
.	TRBV6-2/TRBV6-3	many	TRBJ1-4	CASMSGPANEKLFF	TGTGCCAGCATGAGCGGACCAGCTAATGAAAAACTGTTTTTT
TRBD1	TRBV18	few	TRBJ1-6	CASSRRQGQGDSPLHF	TGTGCCAGCTCACGCCGACAGGGACAAGGGGATTCACCCCTCCACTTT
.	TRBV3-1	few	TRBJ2-7	CASSPRPLYEQYF	TGTGCCAGCAGCCCCCGTCCCCTCTACGAGCAGTACTTC
.	TRBV29-1	many	TRBJ2-7	CSTLTGTSYEQYF	TGCAGCACCCTCACTGGGACATCCTACGAGCAGTACTTC
.	TRBV7-6	many	TRBJ1-1	CASSLAPSGEAFF	TGTGCCAGCAGCTTAGCTCCTTCGGGGGAAGCTTTCTTT
.	TRBV6-2/TRBV6-3	.	TRBJ2-7	CASSNNYEQYF	TGTGCCAGCAGTAACAACTACGAGCAGTACTTC
.	TRBV6-2/TRBV6-3	many	TRBJ2-2	CASSYSTPGELFF	TGTGCCAGCAGTTACTCCACCCCCGGGGAGCTGTTTTTT
TRBD1	TRBV3-1	few	TRBJ2-5	CASSIRTGQETQYF	TGTGCCAGCAGCATTCGGACAGGGCAAGAGACCCAGTACTTC
.	TRBV11-3	few	TRBJ2-4	CASSPGPTSNIQYF	TGTGCCAGCAGCCCGGGACCGACTTCCAACATTCAGTACTTC
.	TRBV5-1	few	TRBJ1-1	CASTVRPTEEAFF	TGCGCCAGCACGGTTCGGCCGACAGAGGAAGCTTTCTTT
.	TRBV11-2	few	TRBJ1-1	CASSWEMNTEAFF	TGTGCCAGCAGCTGGGAGATGAACACTGAAGCTTTCTTT
.	TRBV6-6	many	TRBJ1-2	CASSPPNYGYTF	TGTGCCAGCAGTCCGCCTAACTATGGCTACACCTTC
.	TRBV12-3/TRBV12-4	.	TRBJ2-1	CASIGWVYSSYNEQFF	TGTGCCAGCATCGGTTGGGTGTACAGCTCCTACAATGAGCAGTTCTTC
TRBD1	TRBV7-9	many	TRBJ1-4	CASSLGGRGEEKLFF	TGTGCCAGCAGCTTAGGCGGCAGGGGGGAAGAAAAACTGTTTTTT
TRBD2	TRBV23-1	many	TRBJ2-1	CASSQYFTSGREDVQFF	TGCGCCAGCAGTCAATATTTCACTAGCGGGAGGGAAGATGTGCAGTTCTTC
.	TRBV20-1	many	TRBJ1-5	CSAQAGTREAQHF	TGCAGTGCTCAAGCAGGTACAAGGGAAGCCCAGCATTTT
.	TRBV7-6	many	TRBJ2-7	CASSLGQFGSEQYF	TGTGCCAGCAGCCTAGGGCAATTCGGCTCCGAGCAGTACTTC
.	TRBV7-6	many	TRBJ1-2	CASSLGTETYYGYTF	TGTGCCAGCAGCTTAGGGACAGAGACTTATTACGGCTACACCTTC
.	TRBV11-2	many	TRBJ1-4	CASSPLQGEKLFF	TGTGCCAGCAGCCCCCTGCAGGGAGAAAAACTGTTTTTT
.	TRBV10-3	few	TRBJ2-1	CAISVGVGFHEQFF	TGTGCCATCAGTGTTGGGGTGGGATTTCATGAGCAGTTCTTC
.	TRBV12-3/TRBV12-4	.	TRBJ2-7	CASSVTSLYEQYF	TGTGCCAGCAGTGTGACTAGTCTCTACGAGCAGTACTTC
.	TRBV29-1	.	TRBJ1-6	CSVGQGYNSPLHF	TGCAGCGTTGGGCAGGGCTATAATTCACCCCTCCACTTT
.	TRBV11-3	.	TRBJ1-6	CASPTRDHF	TGTGCCAGCCCAACCCGGGACCACTTT
.	TRBV29-1	many	TRBJ2-7	CSVEAGAPYEQYF	TGCAGCGTTGAGGCGGGGGCCCCCTACGAGCAGTACTTC
.	TRBV12-3/TRBV12-4	few	TRBJ1-4	CASSPTGPLNEKLFF	TGTGCCAGCAGTCCTACGGGACCCCTTAATGAAAAACTGTTTTTT